The entry below describes one TCR beta chain. Its specificity is not known. The sample originates from a study of somatic mutations in cytotoxic T cells in rheumatoid arthritis. Only in-frame clones appear in the TCRdb table, and some are missing; sequencing was by immunoSEQ multiplex PCR. The sample shows approximately 13,000 clones, 74% of them seen only once. The healthy control group was made up of blood donors, who had a median age of approximately 60 years (range about 21-75) and were under 70% female. Magnetic beads with positive selection isolated CD4+ and CD8+ fractions, whose purity was verified by flow cytometry. Overall study findings and caveats: For patients with rheumatoid arthritis, CD8+ clonality went up with age, while healthy controls showed no such change. There were about an eighth of the roughly 60 patients in whom the largest CD8+ clone exceeded 20% of CD8+ cells.

The ends were cut back, 2 bases at V and 0 bases at J, with 18 bases in the middle. CDR3 length: 18 amino acids. Germline V gene sequence: CDR1 SGHDT, CDR2 YYEEEE. Sequences were obtained from CD8+ T cells sorted from blood. This receptor was obtained from a middle-aged woman in good health. This sequence joins TRBV5-6 and TRBJ1-5; D perhaps matches TRBD1 (5 bases). CDR3 sequence reads: CASSFSTGTAYSNQPQHF. Here the CDR3 DNA reads TGTGCCAGCAGCTTTAGTACCGGGACGGCGTATAGCAATCAGCCCCAGCATTTT.